This passage covers 6 T cell receptor beta chains from one sample sequenced in a study of shared clonotypes between healthy human individuals. The repertoire was sequenced with immunoSEQ multiplex PCR; TCRdb's copy has only in-frame clones and lacks some. The data show millions of clones, with just over 90% seen just once and 0.14% held by the top ten. The sample taken for sequencing was naive CD4+ T cells sorted from blood. The subset was: CD45RA+ positively selected. The source of these receptors is a man between 18 and 35 years old in good health.

The rearrangement joins TRBV6-6 to TRBJ1-1; D not resolved. The CDR3 has 13 amino acids. Deletions cut 6 bases from V and 3 bases from J, with 11 bases between. Germline CDR1 MNHNY, CDR2 SVGAGI (reference sequence). In nucleotides, the CDR3 is TGTGCCAGCAGGAGGGTGCAGGACACTGAAGCTTTCTTT. Protein sequence: CASRRVQDTEAFF.

In regard to this clone: Other DNA sequences in the sample encode the same CDR3. The chain uses TRBV7-2 and TRBJ1-3, with 9 bases lining up with TRBD1. The trim removed 3 bases at V and 4 bases at J, leaving 4 bases unmatched. The CDR3 is 15 amino acids. CDR1 is SGHTA and CDR2 is FQGNSA in the germline V gene. DNA for the CDR3: TGTGCCAGCAGCTTGGACAGGGGCCCCGGAAACACCATATATTTT. Amino acid sequence: CASSLDRGPGNTIYF.

The chain carries TRBV6-4 and TRBJ2-1; D is undetermined. The CDR3 covers 11 residues. Germline values: CDR1 MRHNA, CDR2 SNTAGT. The V end was cut by 5 bases, the J end by 7 bases, with 6 bases between. CDR3 sequence: CASSYGNEQFF. CDR3 in DNA: TGTGCCAGCAGTTACGGAAATGAGCAGTTCTTC.

Remarks on this clone: This sample includes further DNA sequences coding for the same CDR3. The V and J genes are TRBV11-2 and TRBJ1-2; 9 bases are a match to TRBD1. The CDR3 extends over 13 amino acids. V lost 5 bases, J lost 4 bases, and 2 bases stayed unmatched. Per the germline V gene, CDR1 is SGHAT and CDR2 is FQNNGV. The CDR3 sequence: CASSPGQGYGYTF. CDR3 nucleotide sequence: TGTGCCAGCAGCCCGGGACAGGGCTATGGCTACACCTTC. Filled out from reference TRBV11-2 and TRBJ1-2, the complete variable domain reads EAGVAQSPRYKIIEKRQSVAFWCNPISGHATLYWYQQILGQGPKLLIQFQNNGVVDDSQLPKDRFSAERLKGVDSTLKIQPAKLEDSAVYLCASSPGQGYGYTFGSGTRLTVV.

The chain links TRBV4-3 to TRBJ2-1, with 7 bases matching TRBD1. The CDR3 loop spans 15 amino acids. V dropped 3 bases and J dropped 8; count of bases not matched to a gene: 10. Germline-derived CDR1 and CDR2 are LGHNA and YSLEER. CDR3 region: CASSHPDRAGDEQFF. CDR3 coding DNA: TGCGCCAGCAGCCACCCCGACAGGGCGGGCGATGAGCAGTTCTTC.

This rearrangement joins TRBV6-6 to TRBJ2-7; TRBD2 agrees at 7 bases. The CDR3 consists of 13 residues. Germline trimming cut 5 bases from V and 3 bases from J; bases unmatched to any gene: 4. Germline CDR1 is MNHNY and CDR2 is SVGAGI (reference sequence). CDR3 region: CASSRLAVYEQYF. DNA of the CDR3: TGTGCCAGCAGTCGGCTAGCGGTCTACGAGCAGTACTTC.